This TCR beta chain derives from a study of cytomegalovirus exposure and HLA in healthy donors. General study points: Later analysis showed most CMV-associated TCR beta chains appearing HLA-restricted. Around 160 TCR beta chains were listed as cytomegalovirus-associated. Whilst most TCR sequences proved rare, a subset of public TCRs occurred across many donors.

This clone was counted once. Its matching antigen is unknown. The V gene end was trimmed by 5 bases and the J gene end by 5 bases; junction bases not matched to a gene: 15. This CDR3 has 18 residues. Germline V gives CDR1 SEHNR, CDR2 FQNEAQ (reference sequence). PCR was performed using 60 Vbeta and 13 Jbeta primers. The method was immunoSEQ multiplex PCR; TCRdb's version includes in-frame clones alone and lacks a portion of them. The data show approximately 150,000 clones, around four fifths seen once. The chain joins TRBV7-9 to TRBJ2-5, with 12 bases that match TRBD1. The sequencing sample was made of PBMCs. This TCR was recovered from a man aged 18 to 35 in good health and CMV-seropositive. Here the CDR3 reads CASSAKWGQGALGETQYF. As DNA, the CDR3 is TGTGCCAGCAGCGCGAAATGGGGACAGGGGGCGTTGGGCGAGACCCAGTACTTC.